This T cell receptor beta chain was sequenced in a study of cytomegalovirus exposure and HLA in healthy donors. Study-level background: Caucasian-associated ancestry cluster membership applied to approximately 81% of approximately 400 genotyped donors.

CDR3 length: 13 residues. V was shortened by 1 base and J by 4 bases, with 10 bases between the two germline ends. Germline V gives CDR1 SQVTM, CDR2 ANQGSEA. Turning to this clone: What it binds is unknown.

Study outcomes and limitations: Later analysis demonstrated an association between a missense DCLRE1C variant and TCR beta V- and J-gene trimming. Compared with the roughly 700-donor mean, an Asian-associated ancestry cluster reportedly had fewer N-insertions, according to a later analysis.

Primers included in the PCR were 60 Vbeta and 13 Jbeta primers. The assay was immunoSEQ multiplex PCR, and TCRdb's table has in-frame clones only and misses some. Of roughly 160,000 clones in the sample, more than 80% are singletons; the top ten hold under 15%. This clonotype was obtained from a woman between 50 and 59 years old in good health and CMV-seronegative. The sample consisted of PBMCs. V usage is TRBV29-1 and J usage is TRBJ1-2; D gene ambiguous. The CDR3 here is CSVEGETPYGYTF. CDR3 in DNA: TGCAGCGTTGAAGGGGAGACACCCTATGGCTACACCTTC.